One and the same sample provided the 32 T cell receptor beta chains below, sequenced in a study of blood T cell repertoires in COVID-19. Using immunoSEQ multiplex PCR, the repertoire was profiled, and TCRdb retains in-frame clones only, with some absent. The sample records around 32,000 clones, 65% to 90% being singletons. Input material: peripheral blood. Receptors were obtained from a woman of 80 years or more with active or convalescent COVID-19.

This chain links TRBV2 with TRBJ2-7, with 7 bases aligning to TRBD1. The CDR3 is 14 amino acids. The V gene end was trimmed by 6 bases and the J gene end by 3 bases; junction bases not matched to a gene: 8. The V gene's germline CDR1 is SNHLY and CDR2 FYNNEI. The chain's CDR3 is CASRSQGISYEQYF. In DNA form, the CDR3 reads TGTGCCAGCAGGTCACAGGGGATTAGCTACGAGCAGTACTTC. The entire variable domain, with the rest obtained from reference TRBV2 and TRBJ2-7, is as follows: EPEVTQTPSHQVTQMGQEVILRCVPISNHLYFYWYRQILGQKVEFLVSFYNNEISEKSEIFDDQFSVERPDGSNFTLKIRSTKLEDSAMYFCASRSQGISYEQYFGPGTRLTVT.

The chain couples TRBV19 to TRBJ1-2; 7 bases match TRBD1. There are 14 residues in the CDR3. The V segment lost 6 bases and the J segment 1 base; nucleotides outside the gene matches: 5. CDR1 and CDR2 (germline): LNHDA, SQIVND (reference sequence). The CDR3 sequence is CASSGQAINYGYTF. The CDR3 DNA sequence: TGTGCCAGTAGCGGACAGGCCATTAACTATGGCTACACCTTC.

V and J are TRBV5-1 and TRBJ2-7; 8 bases fit TRBD1. The germline V gene encodes CDR1 SGHRS and CDR2 YFSETQ. This CDR3 region has 15 residues. V was pared by 4 bases and J by 2 bases, with 8 bases of the junction left unmatched. In DNA, the CDR3 is TGCGCCAGCAGCCCCTGGACAGGGTATGCCTACGAGCAGTACTTC. Its translation: CASSPWTGYAYEQYF.

The J gene is TRBJ2-5, the V gene TRBV2; the D gene is possibly TRBD1 (5 bases). The germline V gene encodes CDR1 SNHLY and CDR2 FYNNEI. The CDR3 totals 15 residues. Trimming cost V 6 bases and J 2 bases, with 16 bases left between them. As DNA, the CDR3 is TGTGCCAGCAGGACCCCTCGACAGTTTCAAGAGACCCAGTACTTC. Translation gives CASRTPRQFQETQYF.

The genes are TRBV4-1 and TRBJ2-7, with D possibly TRBD2 on 5 matching bases. CDR3 length: 15 amino acids. V lost 1 base and J 0 bases, leaving 10 bases between the germline ends. The germline V gene has CDR1 MGHRA and CDR2 YSYEKL. The CDR3 here is CASSQGRGSSYEQYF. DNA of the CDR3: TGCGCCAGCAGCCAAGGGAGAGGGAGCTCCTACGAGCAGTACTTC.

The chain couples TRBV19 to TRBJ1-6, with 8 bases fitting TRBD1. The CDR3 has 18 amino acids. V lost 5 bases to trimming and J lost 0 bases; unmatched junction nucleotides: 9. CDR1 and CDR2 (germline): LNHDA, SQIVND (reference sequence). The CDR3: CASSLTHRGSSYNSPLHF. Here the CDR3 DNA reads TGTGCCAGTAGTCTAACTCACAGGGGGAGCTCCTATAATTCACCCCTCCACTTT.

Only one count was recorded for this clone. The rearrangement joins TRBV7-3 to TRBJ2-1; 7 nucleotides line up with TRBD2. This CDR3 has 15 residues. The V gene end was trimmed by 5 bases and the J gene end by 6 bases; junction bases not matched to a gene: 10. Germline CDR1 and CDR2: SGHTA and FQGTGA. The CDR3 nucleotides are TGTGCCAGCAGCCATGGACTAGGAGGCCTCAATGAGCAGTTCTTC. It translates to CASSHGLGGLNEQFF.

The chain couples TRBV6-5 to TRBJ1-1; 10 positions agree with TRBD1. CDR3 length equals 14 residues. The germline CDR1 and CDR2 sequences are MNHEY and SVGAGI. Trimming took 7 bases from V and 11 from J; bases not matched to a gene: 13. CDR3 nucleotide sequence: TGTGCCAGCACTAAGGGGACAGGGGTTGCGGCCGCTTTCTTT. It is translated as CASTKGTGVAAAFF.

The rearrangement uses TRBV19 and TRBJ1-5; 9 bases agree with TRBD1. V trimming: 4 bases; J trimming: 0 bases; junction bases outside the gene matches: 1. The CDR3 totals 15 residues. Per germline, CDR1 LNHDA and CDR2 SQIVND (reference sequence). The DNA of the CDR3 is TGTGCCAGTAGTACGGACAGGGGTAGCAATCAGCCCCAGCATTTT. It yields the protein CASSTDRGSNQPQHF.

The V call is TRBV5-1, the J call TRBJ2-1, with 10 bases lining up with TRBD2. Germline CDR1 is SGHRS and CDR2 is YFSETQ. Losses at the gene ends were 4 bases for V and 6 bases for J; bases not matched to a gene: 4. This CDR3 is built from 14 residues. CDR3 sequence: CASSTSGAVNEQFF. DNA of the CDR3: TGCGCCAGCAGCACTAGCGGGGCAGTCAATGAGCAGTTCTTC.

The CDR3 loop is CASSQTGPYVSYNSPLHF. The CDR3 bases are TGTGCCAGCAGCCAAACAGGGCCTTACGTCTCCTATAATTCACCCCTCCACTTT. The V and J genes are TRBV11-2 and TRBJ1-6; D is perhaps TRBD1 (6 bases). The CDR3 is 18 residues long. In germline, CDR1 is SGHAT, CDR2 FQNNGV. Trimming stripped 5 bases from V and 0 bases from J, with 17 bases between.

The chain employs TRBV28 and TRBJ1-3, with a possible D match to TRBD1 (6 bases). Germline V gene sequence: CDR1 MDHEN, CDR2 SYDVKM. This CDR3 contains 12 residues. The V end lost 7 bases, the J end lost 8 bases, and 12 bases lay between the germline ends. CDR3 residues: CASMNYRDTIYF. As DNA, the CDR3 is TGTGCCAGCATGAATTACAGGGACACCATATATTTT. The whole variable domain, filled in from reference TRBV28 and TRBJ1-3, reads DVKVTQSSRYLVKRTGEKVFLECVQDMDHENMFWYRQDPGLGLRLIYFSYDVKMKEKGDIPEGYSVSREKKERFSLILESASTNQTSMYLCASMNYRDTIYFGEGSWLTVV.

The chain combines TRBV11-3 with TRBJ2-1; 9 bases match TRBD2. Germline lookup yields CDR1 SGHNT and CDR2 YENEEA. The CDR3 covers 15 residues. The J segment lost 10 bases and the V segment lost 3 bases, leaving 10 bases of the junction unmatched. CDR3 nucleotide sequence: TGTGCCAGCAGCTTTAGCGGGAGCCTTTCGGGGGAGCAGTTCTTC. It specifies CASSFSGSLSGEQFF.

This rearrangement joins TRBV3-1 (or the pseudogene TRBV3-2) to TRBJ2-6, with TRBD2 as a possible D gene (6 bases). The CDR3 consists of 15 residues. Trimming shortened V by 1 base and J by 9 bases, and 13 bases separated the two germline ends. Germline loops: CDR1 LGHDT, CDR2 YNNKEL (reference sequence). The CDR3 DNA reads TGTGCCAGCAGCCAAGGAACGGGGGTGAACAACGTCCTGACTTTC. The encoded protein is CASSQGTGVNNVLTF.

The V and J genes are TRBV7-6 and TRBJ1-1; 7 bases line up with TRBD1. Looked up from germline, CDR1 is SGHVS and CDR2 is FNYEAQ. J gave up 0 bases and V 3 bases, and 4 bases lay outside the gene matches. CDR3 length: 15 amino acids. The CDR3 here is CASSFHRGLNTEAFF. The CDR3 nucleotides read TGTGCCAGCAGCTTCCACAGGGGTCTGAACACTGAAGCTTTCTTT.

The genes are TRBV12-5 and TRBJ1-1, with no clear D. V was cut by 1 base and J by 1 base, with 4 bases left in between. Germline V gene lookup returns CDR1 LGHNT and CDR2 FRNRAP. The CDR3 contains 13 residues. This CDR3 reads CASGLDGNTEAFF. DNA of the CDR3: TGTGCTAGTGGTTTGGACGGGAACACTGAAGCTTTCTTT.

This chain connects TRBV6-6 to TRBJ2-5; D ambiguous. The CDR3 has 15 amino acids. The germline V gene encodes CDR1 MNHNY and CDR2 SVGAGI (reference sequence). V was pared by 2 bases and J by 5 bases, with 15 bases between. The CDR3 DNA reads TGTGCCAGCAGTTACGGGCAGACGAATGGGGAGACCCAGTACTTC. Protein product: CASSYGQTNGETQYF.

The V call is TRBV7-9, the J call TRBJ1-6, with 8 bases fitting TRBD1. This CDR3 comprises 16 residues. Germline CDR1 reads SEHNR; CDR2 reads FQNEAQ (reference sequence). V lost 5 bases, J lost 7 bases, and 10 bases stayed unmatched. CDR3 protein: CASSITRTGLNSPLHF. The CDR3 coding sequence is TGTGCCAGCAGCATAACCCGGACAGGGTTAAATTCACCCCTCCACTTT. Filled out from reference TRBV7-9 and TRBJ1-6, the complete variable domain reads DTGVSQNPRHKITKRGQNVTFRCDPISEHNRLYWYRQTLGQGPEFLTYFQNEAQLEKSRLLSDRFSAERPKGSFSTLEIQRTEQGDSAMYLCASSITRTGLNSPLHFGNGTRLTVT.

V gene TRBV9 combines with J gene TRBJ2-4; no reliable D call. CDR3 length: 13 residues. The ends were cut back, 0 bases at V and 6 bases at J, with 7 bases in the middle. CDR1 is SGDLS and CDR2 is YYNGEE in the germline V gene. The CDR3 DNA reads TGTGCCAGCAGCGTAGATCGGTCAAACATTCAGTACTTC. The encoded protein is CASSVDRSNIQYF.

The chain is built from TRBV4-1 and TRBJ1-1; the D is unclear. The ends were cut back, 4 bases at V and 1 base at J, with 7 bases in the middle. Germline-derived CDR1 and CDR2 are MGHRA and YSYEKL. The CDR3 runs 13 residues. CDR3 amino acids: CASSRLENTEAFF. For the CDR3, the DNA is TGCGCCAGCAGCCGACTAGAGAACACTGAAGCTTTCTTT.

This chain links TRBV7-9 with TRBJ1-1; TRBD1 might be the D (5 bases). The CDR3 length is 15 residues. V dropped 0 bases and J dropped 3 bases, with 11 bases sitting between them. Germline CDR1 SEHNR, CDR2 FQNEAQ (reference sequence). CDR3 sequence: CASSLADGGHTEAFF. CDR3 coding DNA: TGTGCCAGCAGCTTAGCGGACGGGGGTCACACTGAAGCTTTCTTT.

This chain connects TRBV14 to TRBJ2-3; D perhaps matches TRBD1 (6 bases). V was clipped by 4 bases and J by 0 bases, with 17 bases between them. The germline V gene has CDR1 SGHDN and CDR2 FVKESK. The CDR3 loop spans 17 amino acids. CDR3 loop: CASSPRWTAGSTDTQYF. In DNA form, the CDR3 reads TGTGCCAGCAGCCCGAGGTGGACAGCAGGTAGCACAGATACGCAGTATTTT.

The chain is built from TRBV13 and TRBJ2-7; TRBD1 matches at 7 bases. With V trimmed by 7 bases and J by 2 bases, 8 bases remained unmatched. The CDR3 extends over 14 amino acids. The germline V gene has CDR1 PRHDT and CDR2 FYEKMQ (reference sequence). The CDR3 here is CASNTQGTAYEQYF. The CDR3 DNA follows: TGTGCCAGCAACACACAAGGGACAGCCTACGAGCAGTACTTC.

This sequence joins TRBV29-1 and TRBJ2-7; 7 nucleotides match TRBD1. The V gene end was trimmed by 2 bases and the J gene end by 11 bases; junction bases not matched to a gene: 6. This CDR3 is 11 amino acids long. Germline V gene sequence: CDR1 SQVTM, CDR2 ANQGSEA. The CDR3 sequence is CSVELRDRKYF. In nucleotides, the CDR3 is TGCAGCGTTGAACTACGGGACAGAAAGTACTTC.

The chain carries TRBV28 and TRBJ2-4; 11 bases are a match to TRBD1. Germline trimming cut 3 bases from V and 0 bases from J; bases unmatched to any gene: 7. The CDR3 consists of 18 residues. Germline loops: CDR1 MDHEN, CDR2 SYDVKM. The CDR3 coding sequence is TGTGCCAGCAGTTTGGGACAGGGGGGTCGCCTAGCCAAAAACATTCAGTACTTC. Protein: CASSLGQGGRLAKNIQYF.

In its sample, this clone was seen a few times. The chain combines TRBV7-6 with TRBJ1-4; TRBD1 agrees at 8 bases. The CDR3 totals 19 residues. V lost 5 bases, J lost 4 bases, and 18 bases stayed unmatched. Germline V gene lookup returns CDR1 SGHVS and CDR2 FNYEAQ. As DNA, the CDR3 is TGTGCCAGCAGCGCCCTCCCCCCACAGGGGGGTAACTTTAATGAAAAACTGTTTTTT. This translates into CASSALPPQGGNFNEKLFF. The full variable domain, with the rest looked up from reference TRBV7-6 and TRBJ1-4, is GAGVSQSPRYKVTKRGQDVALRCDPISGHVSLYWYRQALGQGPEFLTYFNYEAQQDKSGLPNDRFSAERPEGSISTLTIQRTEQRDSAMYRCASSALPPQGGNFNEKLFFGSGTQLSVL.

V gene TRBV18 combines with J gene TRBJ1-1, with no clear D. V was pared by 1 base and J by 2 bases, with 11 bases between. The CDR3 runs to 15 residues. Germline loops: CDR1 KGHSH, CDR2 LQKENI. The CDR3 loop reads CASSPQIPRNTEAFF. DNA for the CDR3: TGTGCCAGCTCACCACAAATCCCCAGAAACACTGAAGCTTTCTTT.

The genes are TRBV6-5 and TRBJ1-2, with no clear D. Trimming took off 7 bases at V and 4 bases at J, with 10 bases between the two ends. Per germline, CDR1 MNHEY and CDR2 SVGAGI. This CDR3 is 12 amino acids long. The CDR3 spells CASNSGSYGYTF. CDR3 nucleotide sequence: TGTGCCAGCAACTCAGGCAGCTATGGCTACACCTTC.

This sequence joins TRBV19 and TRBJ1-1; 9 bases map to TRBD1. Trimming cost V 6 bases and J 1 base; bases outside gene matches: 6. The V gene's germline CDR1 is LNHDA and CDR2 SQIVND (reference sequence). The CDR3 sequence is 15 residues long. The CDR3 DNA reads TGTGCCAGTAGGCCGACGGGACAGGGGAACACTGAAGCTTTCTTT. Translating gives CASRPTGQGNTEAFF.

The CDR3 DNA reads TGTGCCAGCAGCCGGTTAAGCGGGGACCTCTACAATGAGCAGTTCTTC. Encoded protein: CASSRLSGDLYNEQFF. The chain joins TRBV4-2 to TRBJ2-1, with 7 bases aligning to TRBD2. Unmatched junction bases numbered 9, after V lost 4 bases and J lost 3 bases. Germline values: CDR1 LGHNA, CDR2 YNFKEQ. CDR3 length: 16 amino acids.

The chain recombines TRBV4-1 with TRBJ2-2; TRBD1 matches at 7 bases. The CDR3 sequence is 16 residues long. Germline V CDR1 and CDR2: MGHRA, YSYEKL. J was trimmed by 5 bases and V by 1 base; bases with no gene match: 7. In nucleotides, the CDR3 is TGCGCCAGCAGCCAAGGCTTGCCAGGGGGAACCGGGGAGCTGTTTTTT. Amino acids: CASSQGLPGGTGELFF.

The chain recombines TRBV9 with TRBJ2-2; 12 positions match TRBD2. CDR3 length: 19 amino acids. J lost 5 bases, V lost 2 bases, and 13 bases had no gene match. Germline V gene sequence: CDR1 SGDLS, CDR2 YYNGEE. This CDR3 is CASSVGGTSSGRATGELFF. The CDR3 DNA is TGTGCCAGCAGCGTTGGGGGGACCTCTAGCGGGAGGGCTACCGGGGAGCTGTTTTTT.